This T cell receptor beta chain was identified in a study of T cells expressing NK-cell markers. Study-level information: Most of the eight sequenced donors were HCMV-seropositive; one was seronegative.

A word on this clonotype: Its antigen is unknown.

TCRdb processed the 5' RACE reads again and assigns one entry to each CDR3 protein, with no DNA. Its table records a few hundred thousand distinct CDR3 sequences. Per the germline V gene, CDR1 is ENHRY and CDR2 is SYGVKD. The CDR3 covers 16 residues. Overall study findings and caveats: Of CD8+ T cells, about 1.0-8% belonged to dominant NKG2C+ clonotypes in five or six donors. The study found these clonotypes also leading the CD3+CD56-NKG2C+ fraction in several donors.

This clonotype was sampled from a young man in good health. The sequenced sample was blood T cells: a sorted CD56 or NKG2C T cell subset, CD4+ or CD8+ T cells, or bulk PBMC T cells (not recorded which). The chain links TRBV10-3 to TRBJ1-5; with no DNA, the TCRdb D assignment of TRBD1 cannot be verified. CDR3 sequence: CAFQRQGWTCNQPQHF.